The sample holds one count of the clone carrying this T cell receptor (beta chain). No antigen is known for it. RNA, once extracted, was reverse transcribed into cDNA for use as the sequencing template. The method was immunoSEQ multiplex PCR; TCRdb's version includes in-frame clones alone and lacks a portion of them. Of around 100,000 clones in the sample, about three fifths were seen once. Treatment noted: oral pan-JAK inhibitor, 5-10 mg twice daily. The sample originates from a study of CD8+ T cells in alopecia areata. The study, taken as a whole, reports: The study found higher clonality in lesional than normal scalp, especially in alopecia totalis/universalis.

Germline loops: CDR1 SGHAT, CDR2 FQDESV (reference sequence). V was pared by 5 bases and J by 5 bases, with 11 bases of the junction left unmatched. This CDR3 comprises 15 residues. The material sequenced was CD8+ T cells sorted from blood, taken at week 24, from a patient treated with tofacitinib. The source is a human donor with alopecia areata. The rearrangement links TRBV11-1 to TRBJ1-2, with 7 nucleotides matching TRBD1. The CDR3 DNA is TGTGCCAGCAGCCCATCCCCCGGGACAGAGTATGGCTACACCTTC. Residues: CASSPSPGTEYGYTF.